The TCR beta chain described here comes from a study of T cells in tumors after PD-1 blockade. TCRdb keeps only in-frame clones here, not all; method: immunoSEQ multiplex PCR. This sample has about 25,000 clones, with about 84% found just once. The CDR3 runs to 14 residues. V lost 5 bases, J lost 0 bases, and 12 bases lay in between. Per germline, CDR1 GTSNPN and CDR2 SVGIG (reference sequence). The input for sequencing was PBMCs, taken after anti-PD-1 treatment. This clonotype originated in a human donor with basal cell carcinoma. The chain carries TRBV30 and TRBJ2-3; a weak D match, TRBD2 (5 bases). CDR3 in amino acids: CAWVGRASTDTQYF. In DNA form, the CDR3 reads TGTGCCTGGGTAGGGCGGGCTAGCACAGATACGCAGTATTTT.